The TCR beta chain described here comes from a study of blood T cell repertoires in COVID-19 (dated by TCRdb to 2020 to 2022). Turning to the overall study: The collaborator samples originated in the United States, Italy and Spain and spanned the acute and convalescent phases of COVID-19. The samples were drawn from two sources: the first 160 participants of the ongoing ImmuneRACE study, and 950 to 1,500 subjects contributed by 6 global collaborators. The dataset comprised deeply sampled blood TCRbeta repertoires from subjects exposed to, actively infected with, or recovered from COVID-19. Where available, HLA class I and class II types were obtained from metadata supplied by the sample provider rather than from assay-based typing. The material from the prospective study consisted of cDNA or gDNA derived from T cells, B-cell-depleted T cells, or PBMCs. A de-identified subject ID, COVID-19 status, age in years and sex were almost always included in the sample metadata. A freely available public database, intended as a resource for researchers studying the immune response to SARS-CoV-2, is where the repertoires were released.

The immunoSEQ Assay, a bias-controlled multiplex PCR, was used to amplify TCRbeta CDR3 regions from genomic DNA. On the study's bioinformatics: Within the assay, amplification of reference gene primers was used to estimate how many nucleated cells each sample contained. To quantify the absolute abundance of each unique TCRbeta CDR3 rearrangement, sequence reads were collapsed and filtered. For each sample, productive Simpson clonality was calculated as the square root of Simpson's diversity index over productive rearrangements. Here the immuneACCESS table is served through TCRdb, limited to in-frame sequences with V and J called. Missing clones are a known gap in these copies; in checked studies unresolved V genes cover under half, and the rest lacks a known reason. V, J and clone size were drawn from that table, and D and trimming were deduced from the DNA. Recorded for this sample are 250,000 to 300,000 clones; 85% to 90% of them occurred a single time. In total, the top ten clones hold about 4.6% of the sample.

As to this clone: It lacks a known antigen. Base quality data are lacking; no much larger clone is found one base away.

The germline V gene sets CDR1 to SQVTM and CDR2 to ANQGSEA. The cysteine opens and the phenylalanine closes a CDR3 of 13 amino acids. Here the CDR3 DNA is all that survives: 39 bases in frame from base 1. V lost 7 bases and J lost 5 bases; the stretch between them is 17 bases long. The collaborating institutions used their own protocols to collect whole blood in K2EDTA tubes. Collaborator samples were shipped for TCRbeta analysis as frozen whole blood, isolated PBMCs, or DNA extracted from either sample type. Summary of the overall study and its limitations: The amount of clinical and demographic metadata varied by source and participant and was provided uncurated.

The rearrangement combines TRBV29-1 with TRBJ1-1; the D gene identity is not certain. Input material: peripheral blood. The receptor was isolated from a middle-aged man with acute or convalescent COVID-19. CDR3 reads: CSAIDPRGTEAFF. The base sequence is TGCAGCGCTATTGACCCCCGAGGGACTGAAGCTTTCTTT.